This T cell receptor beta chain was identified during a study of OX40 agonist ivuxolimab in advanced cancers. General study findings and limits: Antigen specificity of clonally expanded peripheral T cells was not established. Researchers report that CD8+ T cells had, on average, more expanded clones than CD4+. The CD4+ and CD8+ T cells in the blood had expanded clonally by week 6 at 0.1 to 3.0 mg/kg.

On this clone: Its antigen is still unknown.

Profiling relied on immunoSEQ multiplex PCR, and the TCRdb table lists in-frame clones only, not all of them. Of 60,000 or so clones in the sample, 70% to 90% were seen once. The starting material was CD4+ or CD8+ T cells sorted from blood, obtained in a trial of the OX40 agonist ivuxolimab. The source is an adult with an advanced solid tumor such as melanoma, head and neck, liver or kidney cancer.

The CDR3 is CASIQGTSGYATGQFF. CDR3 DNA sequence: TGCGCCAGCATCCAGGGGACTAGCGGTTACGCAACCGGGCAGTTCTTC. The chain combines TRBV5-1 with TRBJ2-1; 11 bases align to TRBD2. This CDR3 has 16 amino acids. After removal of 6 bases from V and 12 bases from J, the junction contained 17 bases not matched to a gene. CDR1 is SGHRS and CDR2 is YFSETQ in the germline V gene.